What follows are 8 T cell receptor beta chains derived from one specimen sequenced in a study of T cells after yellow fever vaccination. MiXCR, run by TCRdb on the 5' RACE reads, gives a single entry per CDR3 protein. This table has some 560,000 distinct CDR3 sequences, around a sixth appearing once. Sequences were derived from PBMCs, sampled 5 to 6 days after the first yellow fever vaccination. Source of these receptors: a man younger than 30 who received the YFV17D yellow fever vaccine.

The chain is built from TRBV7-6 and TRBJ1-1; D unclear. The germline gives CDR1 SGHVS, CDR2 FNYEAQ. This CDR3 contains 16 residues. Trimming stripped 1 base from V and 5 bases from J, with 17 bases between. CDR3 DNA sequence: TGTGCCAGCAGCTTAGTATCCGGGTGGAGAGGGACTGAAGCTTTCTTT. As protein: CASSLVSGWRGTEAFF.

The rearrangement uses TRBV12-3 or TRBV12-4 and TRBJ2-4, with 8 positions matching TRBD1. Unmatched junction bases numbered 5, after V lost 6 bases and J lost 4 bases. This CDR3 comprises 14 residues. CDR3 in DNA: TGTGCCAGCAGGGGTGGACAGGGAAAAAACATTCAGTACTTC. Translating it yields CASRGGQGKNIQYF.

This clonotype was recorded a few times. The V and J genes are TRBV12-3 or TRBV12-4 and TRBJ2-7; TRBD1 agrees at 7 bases. This CDR3 comprises 14 residues. V lost 5 bases, J lost 4 bases, and 8 bases stayed unmatched. CDR3: CASSVTGKSYEQYF. The CDR3 DNA reads TGTGCCAGCAGTGTGACAGGGAAATCGTACGAGCAGTACTTC.

The chain uses TRBV11-2 and TRBJ2-3; TRBD2 matches at 9 bases. V lost 8 bases, J lost 2 bases, and 5 bases stayed unmatched. CDR1 is SGHAT and CDR2 is FQNNGV in the germline V gene. The CDR3 runs to 14 residues. The CDR3 DNA sequence: TGTGCCAGCGGGCTAGCGGGGACCACAGATACGCAGTATTTT. Residues: CASGLAGTTDTQYF.

The chain employs TRBV7-9 and TRBJ1-5; 9 nucleotides align to TRBD1. The CDR3 extends over 15 amino acids. Germline lookup yields CDR1 SEHNR and CDR2 FQNEAQ (reference sequence). With V trimmed by 5 bases and J by 3 bases, 5 bases remained unmatched. In DNA, the CDR3 is TGTGCCAGCAGCCCACGGACAGGGGCCAATCAGCCCCAGCATTTT. Residues: CASSPRTGANQPQHF.

This clonotype was recorded a few times. The chain has TRBV5-1 and TRBJ2-7; D may be TRBD1 (5 bases). The CDR3 spans 14 residues. Germline V gene lookup returns CDR1 SGHRS and CDR2 YFSETQ. Trimming removed 1 base from V and 6 bases from J, with 14 bases in between. CDR3 residues: CASSLSPSTGEQYF. The DNA for the CDR3 is TGCGCCAGCAGCTTGTCTCCTTCTACAGGCGAGCAGTACTTC.

The J gene is TRBJ2-7, the V gene TRBV6-9; 9 bases fit TRBD1. Germline values: CDR1 MNHGY, CDR2 SVAAGI. V gave up 5 bases and J gave up 6 bases; unmatched junction bases: 8. The CDR3 sequence is 14 residues long. CDR3 region: CASSLPGQGSEQYV. The DNA of the CDR3 is TGTGCCAGCAGTCTCCCGGGACAGGGCAGCGAGCAGTACGTC.

CDR3 nucleotides: TGCAGTGCCCTCGAGGCAGGGTCCAATGAGCAGTTCTTC. Its translation: CSALEAGSNEQFF. This chain uses TRBV20-1 with TRBJ2-1, with D possibly matching TRBD1 (5 bases). The CDR3 extends over 13 amino acids. Trimming took off 6 bases at V and 6 bases at J, with 15 bases between the two ends. In germline, CDR1 is DFQATT, CDR2 SNEGSKA (reference sequence).